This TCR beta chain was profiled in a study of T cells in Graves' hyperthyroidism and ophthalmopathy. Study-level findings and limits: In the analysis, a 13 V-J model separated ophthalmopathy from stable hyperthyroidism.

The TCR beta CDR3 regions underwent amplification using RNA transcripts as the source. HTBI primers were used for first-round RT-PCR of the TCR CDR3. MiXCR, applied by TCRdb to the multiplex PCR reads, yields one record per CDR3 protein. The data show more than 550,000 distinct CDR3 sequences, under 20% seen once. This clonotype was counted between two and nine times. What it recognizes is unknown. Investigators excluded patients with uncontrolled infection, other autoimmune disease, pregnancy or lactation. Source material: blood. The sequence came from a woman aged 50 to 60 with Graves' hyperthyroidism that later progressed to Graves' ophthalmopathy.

In DNA, the CDR3 is TGCGCCAGCAGCCAAGAAGGGGCCGGAGGGGAGACCCAGTACTTC. It is translated as CASSQEGAGGETQYF. The V and J genes are TRBV4-1 and TRBJ2-5, with D possibly being TRBD2 (6 bases). This CDR3 contains 15 residues. V was clipped by 0 bases and J by 5 bases, with 13 bases between them. Germline V gene lookup returns CDR1 MGHRA and CDR2 YSYEKL.